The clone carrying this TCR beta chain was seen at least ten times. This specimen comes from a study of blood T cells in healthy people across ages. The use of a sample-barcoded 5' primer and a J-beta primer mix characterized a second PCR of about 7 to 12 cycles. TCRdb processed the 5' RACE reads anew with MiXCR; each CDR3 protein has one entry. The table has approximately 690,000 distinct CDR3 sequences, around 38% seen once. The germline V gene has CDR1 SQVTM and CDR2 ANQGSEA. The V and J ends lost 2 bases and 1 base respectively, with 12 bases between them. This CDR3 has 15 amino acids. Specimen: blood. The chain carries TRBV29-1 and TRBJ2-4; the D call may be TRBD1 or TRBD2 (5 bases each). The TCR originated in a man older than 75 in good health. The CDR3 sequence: CSVEPDWGAKNIQYF. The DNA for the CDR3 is TGCAGCGTTGAACCGGATTGGGGGGCCAAAAACATTCAGTACTTC.